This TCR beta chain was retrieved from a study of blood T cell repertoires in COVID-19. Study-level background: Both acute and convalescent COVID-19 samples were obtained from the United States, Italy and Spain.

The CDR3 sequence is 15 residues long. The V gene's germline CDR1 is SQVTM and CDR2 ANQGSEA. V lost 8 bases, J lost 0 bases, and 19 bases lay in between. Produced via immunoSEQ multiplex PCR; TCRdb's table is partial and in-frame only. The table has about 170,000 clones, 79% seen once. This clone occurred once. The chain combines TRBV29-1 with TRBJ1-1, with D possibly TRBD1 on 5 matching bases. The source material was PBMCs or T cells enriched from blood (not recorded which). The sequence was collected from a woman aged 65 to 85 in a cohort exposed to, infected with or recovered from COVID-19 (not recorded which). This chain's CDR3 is CSSSGGWGMNTEAFF. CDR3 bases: TGCAGCTCATCAGGAGGGTGGGGGATGAACACTGAAGCTTTCTTT.